This T cell receptor (beta chain) was sequenced for a study of cytomegalovirus exposure and HLA in healthy donors. General study points: Some public TCRs appeared in many individuals, while most sequences were rare. Roughly uniform sequencing depth across donors was assumed, possibly incorrectly.

Turning to this clone: Antigen specificity is unknown.

With 60 Vbeta and 13 Jbeta primers, the PCR was carried out. Using immunoSEQ multiplex PCR, the repertoire was profiled, and TCRdb retains in-frame clones only, with some absent. Among over 40,000 clones, roughly 76% were seen once, and the ten largest hold roughly 6.3%. Germline CDR1 and CDR2: SGHVS and FQNEAQ. The CDR3 totals 17 residues. The V segment lost 2 bases and the J segment 0 bases; nucleotides outside the gene matches: 6. Nominally healthy donors were sampled, though unrecorded immune exposures were likely. Sequences were obtained from PBMCs. This sequence originates from a man between 25 and 39 years old in good health and CMV-seronegative. The rearrangement uses TRBV7-8 and TRBJ2-1, with 8 nucleotides matching TRBD2. The CDR3 DNA reads TGTGCCAGCAGCTTACGGTTTAGCGGGGTCTCCTACAATGAGCAGTTCTTC. Translating gives CASSLRFSGVSYNEQFF.